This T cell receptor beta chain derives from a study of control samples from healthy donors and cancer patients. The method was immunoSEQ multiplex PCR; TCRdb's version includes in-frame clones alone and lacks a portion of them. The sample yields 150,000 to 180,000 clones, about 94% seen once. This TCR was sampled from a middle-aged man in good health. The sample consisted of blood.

CDR3 region: CASWARSNTEAFF. The CDR3 DNA reads TGTGCCAGCTGGGCCAGATCGAACACTGAAGCTTTCTTT. The chain employs TRBV28 and TRBJ1-1; D uncertain. Germline-derived CDR1 and CDR2 are MDHEN and SYDVKM. The ends were cut back, 8 bases at V and 1 base at J, with 11 bases in the middle. The CDR3 totals 13 residues.